Detailed here is one T cell receptor beta chain. TCRdb's copy holds only in-frame clones and misses some; the assay was immunoSEQ multiplex PCR. Among about 69,000 clones listed, about nine tenths were seen once. This record comes from a study of control samples from healthy donors and cancer patients. V gave up 0 bases and J gave up 0 bases, with 13 bases separating them. The germline gives CDR1 SGHDT, CDR2 YYEEEE. The CDR3 sequence is 18 residues long. The rearrangement uses TRBV5-6 and TRBJ1-6; D is perhaps TRBD1 (5 bases). The clonotype was recovered from a man between 60 and 75 years old with lung cancer. The specimen was PBMCs. The CDR3 sequence is CASSLALGTDSYNSPLHF. The CDR3, as DNA: TGTGCCAGCAGCTTGGCCCTCGGGACGGACTCCTATAATTCACCCCTCCACTTT.